The TCR beta chain described here comes from a study of T-cell memory formation after mild COVID-19. Study results and caveats: Clones that contracted from day 15 to 85 were balanced CD4/CD8, while later expanders leaned CD4+. A second wave of clones peaked on day 37, and their SARS-CoV-2 specificity went unconfirmed. That cross-reactive memory joined was suggested by some responding clones appearing in pre-infection memory.

TCRdb processed the 5' RACE reads anew with MiXCR; each CDR3 protein has one entry. The table records 250,000 to 300,000 distinct CDR3 sequences, more than 15% of them present only once. A note on this clonotype: What it binds is unknown.

The ends lost 5 bases at V and 0 bases at J; junction bases unmatched: 3. This CDR3 comprises 15 residues. Per the germline V gene, CDR1 is LGHNT and CDR2 is FRNRAP. The clonotype comes from a young man who had mild COVID-19 (a few samples of this study predate the infection). Cell type and time point are not known. The chain uses TRBV12-5 and TRBJ1-1, with 10 nucleotides matching TRBD1. Input material: PBMCs or a T cell subset sorted from them (not recorded which). The CDR3 loop reads CASGKGQGVNTEAFF. CDR3 nucleotide sequence: TGTGCTAGTGGTAAAGGACAGGGGGTGAACACTGAAGCTTTCTTT.